These T cell receptor beta chains were read from a single sample in a study of blood T cells in healthy people across ages. TCRdb ran MiXCR on the 5' RACE reads and lists one entry per CDR3 protein. The sample has 920,000 or so distinct CDR3 sequences; under 55% are singletons. The specimen was blood. All receptors derive from a woman in her fifties or sixties in good health. The CDR3 runs from the conserved cysteine through the conserved F or W. The D gene is left open where the match is weak. Where a row states a size, it is once, few, many or the class of an expanded clone; other rows omit it.

D gene | J gene | V gene | clone size | CDR3 length | CDR3 protein | CDR3 DNA
TRBD1 | TRBJ1-2 | TRBV6-1 | - | 15 | CASSEETGGFSGYTF | TGTGCCAGCAGTGAAGAAACAGGGGGCTTCTCTGGCTACACCTTC
TRBD2 | TRBJ2-7 | TRBV20-1 | - | 16 | CSAKGASGRASYEQYF | TGCAGTGCCAAGGGGGCTAGCGGGAGGGCCTCCTACGAGCAGTACTTC
TRBD2 | TRBJ2-6 | TRBV20-1 | - | 18 | CSASKLAGKHSGANVLTF | TGCAGTGCTAGTAAACTAGCGGGCAAGCACTCTGGGGCCAACGTCCTGACTTTC
- | TRBJ2-2 | TRBV7-3 | - | 16 | CASSPFQGKRTGELFF | TGTGCCAGCAGCCCCTTTCAGGGGAAGAGAACCGGGGAGCTGTTTTTT
- | TRBJ2-7 | TRBV21-1 | once | 16 | CASSKEDNRALYEQYF | TGTGCCAGCAGCAAAGAGGATAACAGGGCCCTCTACGAGCAGTACTTC
TRBD2 | TRBJ2-7 | TRBV27 | few | 15 | CASSPRASGYNKQYF | TGTGCCAGCAGTCCCCGGGCTAGCGGCTACAACAAGCAGTACTTC
- | TRBJ2-1 | TRBV6-5 | few | 14 | CASSYVAGSNEQFF | TGTGCCAGCAGTTACGTCGCAGGGAGCAATGAGCAGTTCTTC
- | TRBJ2-5 | TRBV9 | - | 17 | CASSVDSGFSTKETQYF | TGTGCCAGCAGCGTAGATTCGGGGTTCAGTACGAAAGAGACCCAGTACTTC
TRBD2 | TRBJ2-1 | TRBV12-3/TRBV12-4 | - | 15 | CASSFRAGVGDEQFF | TGTGCCAGCAGTTTTAGGGCGGGAGTTGGTGATGAGCAGTTCTTC
- | TRBJ2-3 | TRBV24-1 | few | 16 | CATSDLSESNTDTQYF | TGTGCCACCAGTGATCTCAGCGAGAGCAACACAGATACGCAGTATTTT
TRBD1 | TRBJ1-2 | TRBV29-1 | - | 11 | CSVVWTGRYTF | TGCAGCGTTGTGTGGACAGGGAGGTACACCTTC
TRBD1 | TRBJ1-1 | TRBV20-1 | once | 12 | CSANRGDTEAFF | TGCAGTGCTAACAGGGGTGACACTGAAGCTTTCTTT
- | TRBJ2-7 | TRBV7-9 | - | 12 | CASSLEQYEQYF | TGTGCCAGCAGCTTAGAACAGTACGAGCAGTACTTC
- | TRBJ2-5 | TRBV9 | few | 13 | CASSVATDETQYF | TGTGCCAGCAGCGTAGCTACAGATGAGACCCAGTACTTC
- | TRBJ2-7 | TRBV20-1 | few | 15 | CSAEASRGVRVEQYF | TGCAGTGCAGAGGCTAGCAGGGGTGTTCGAGTCGAGCAGTACTTC
- | TRBJ2-1 | TRBV15 | few | 15 | CATSREAGPYNEQFF | TGTGCCACCAGCAGAGAAGCAGGACCCTACAATGAGCAGTTCTTC
- | TRBJ2-1 | TRBV6-5 | few | 15 | CASRSDRSSYNEQFF | TGTGCCAGCAGATCCGACAGGAGCTCCTACAATGAGCAGTTCTTC
- | TRBJ2-7 | TRBV12-3/TRBV12-4 | - | 14 | CASSFHQKYNEQYF | TGTGCCAGCAGTTTTCACCAGAAGTACAATGAGCAGTACTTC
TRBD2 | TRBJ2-7 | TRBV5-5 | - | 14 | CVSSPGVAGIEQYF | TGTGTCAGCAGCCCCGGAGTAGCGGGTATCGAGCAGTACTTC
- | TRBJ2-7 | TRBV5-1 | - | 14 | CASKLDQSSYEQYF | TGCGCCAGCAAGTTGGACCAGAGCTCCTACGAGCAGTACTTC
- | TRBJ2-1 | TRBV4-1 | - | 17 | CASSQEVADGLFNEQFF | TGCGCCAGCAGCCAAGAGGTGGCGGACGGACTCTTCAATGAGCAGTTCTTC
TRBD1 | TRBJ1-1 | TRBV29-1 | - | 13 | CSVERGPNTEAFF | TGCAGCGTTGAGAGGGGGCCGAACACTGAAGCTTTCTTT
- | TRBJ2-5 | TRBV12-3/TRBV12-4 | few | 13 | CATSRAGPGGEYF | TGTGCCACCTCTCGGGCAGGGCCTGGAGGAGAGTACTTC
TRBD1 | TRBJ1-2 | TRBV28 | - | 15 | CASSTGGIANYGYTF | TGTGCCAGCAGTACAGGGGGCATTGCTAACTATGGCTACACCTTC
- | TRBJ2-5 | TRBV5-1 | few | 17 | CASSLGFGGNRLETQYF | TGCGCCAGCAGCTTGGGATTTGGCGGGAACCGCCTAGAGACCCAGTACTTC
- | TRBJ2-5 | TRBV5-1 | - | 15 | CASSLAVAVTNEQYF | TGCGCCAGCAGCTTGGCGGTAGCAGTAACAAATGAGCAGTACTTC
- | TRBJ2-1 | TRBV3-1 | - | 12 | CASSPELGEQFF | TGTGCCAGCAGCCCCGAACTGGGTGAGCAGTTCTTC
- | TRBJ2-1 | TRBV5-1 | - | 17 | CASRVGLTGASFNEQFF | TGCGCCAGCAGGGTTGGGTTGACAGGTGCCTCCTTCAATGAGCAGTTCTTC
TRBD1 | TRBJ1-2 | TRBV10-3 | few | 16 | CAISGKDRVEAYGYTF | TGTGCCATCAGTGGTAAAGACAGGGTGGAAGCCTATGGCTACACCTTC
TRBD1 | TRBJ2-5 | TRBV5-1 | once | 17 | CASSLGFGTGRSETQYF | TGCGCCAGCAGCTTGGGCTTCGGGACAGGGCGGTCTGAGACCCAGTACTTC
TRBD1 | TRBJ2-7 | TRBV28 | few | 14 | CASSVLDREEEQYF | TGTGCCAGCAGCGTCCTGGACAGGGAGGAGGAGCAGTACTTC